Listed below are T cell receptor beta chains from one sample, sequenced in a study of regulatory T cells in long-lasting Graves disease. One entry per CDR3 protein results from TCRdb running MiXCR on the multiplex PCR reads. The table shows roughly 610,000 distinct CDR3 sequences, with roughly 16% occurring only once. The sample also formed part of further work on T cells in Graves' hyperthyroidism and ophthalmopathy.

The sample consisted of peripheral blood mononuclear cells (PBMCs), taken at new diagnosis, from a patient treated with antithyroid drugs. The source is a man in his late teens or twenties with Graves disease. Both conserved end residues are part of each CDR3. The order of the fields is clone size, J gene, V gene, D gene, CDR3 DNA, CDR3 protein. D genes are given only for firm matches. Clone size is given for some rows only: seen once, a few or many times, or a class if the clone is expanded.

>few|TRBJ1-4|TRBV6-1|TRBD1
TGTGCCAGCCAGACGGGGGACAGGAGGAAAAAACTGTTTTTT
CASQTGDRRKKLFF
>many|TRBJ2-3|TRBV12-3/TRBV12-4|TRBD1
TGTGCCAGCAGTTTCCCCCCGGACAGGGGGCGAACAGATACGCAGTATTTT
CASSFPPDRGRTDTQYF
>many|TRBJ2-7|TRBV2|NA
TGTGCCAGCAGTCTGTGGGGCGAACTCTACGAGCAGTACTTC
CASSLWGELYEQYF
>many|TRBJ2-7|TRBV2|TRBD1
TGTGCCAGCAGTGGACAGGGAAGGTGGCAGTACTTC
CASSGQGRWQYF
>NA|TRBJ2-3|TRBV20-1|TRBD2
TGCAGTGCTAGCCCGGCCGGCGGGAGAGGCACAGATACGCAGTATTTT
CSASPAGGRGTDTQYF
>few|TRBJ2-3|TRBV5-1|NA
TGCGCCAGCAGCTTGGCGGAGACGATTACAGATACGCAGTATTTT
CASSLAETITDTQYF
>NA|TRBJ1-3|TRBV19|NA
TGTGCCAGTAGGACCCAGGGCGGGAAGACGAACACCATATATTTT
CASRTQGGKTNTIYF
>many|TRBJ2-5|TRBV7-9|NA
TGTGCCAGCAGCTCACCCACAGCACAAGAGACCCAGTACTTC
CASSSPTAQETQYF
>few|TRBJ1-4|TRBV14|NA
TGTGCCAGCAGGCTTACAGGGTCGGGTGAAAAACTGTTTTTT
CASRLTGSGEKLFF
>many|TRBJ2-7|TRBV6-1|NA
TGTGCCAGCGAACCCATGGGTCAGGTCCACGAGCAGTACTTC
CASEPMGQVHEQYF
>NA|TRBJ2-1|TRBV6-2/TRBV6-3|TRBD2
TGTGCCAGCAGTTATACGGCGGGAGGAAGCAATGAGCAGTTCTTC
CASSYTAGGSNEQFF
>NA|TRBJ2-5|TRBV4-2|NA
TGTGCCAGCAGCCTCGACCGCTTCGAAAAGACCCAGTACTTC
CASSLDRFEKTQYF
>many|TRBJ2-7|TRBV5-1|TRBD1
TGCGCCAGCAGCTACCGGACAGGGAGGTACGAGCAGTACTTC
CASSYRTGRYEQYF
>NA|TRBJ1-2|TRBV6-2/TRBV6-3|TRBD1
TGTGCCAGCAGTTACTCGGGACAGTTGAACTATGGCTACACCTTC
CASSYSGQLNYGYTF
>many|TRBJ2-1|TRBV12-3/TRBV12-4|NA
TGTGCCAGCAGCCCACTGGCGGGCAGCTCCTACAATGAGCAGTTCTTC
CASSPLAGSSYNEQFF
>NA|TRBJ2-2|TRBV9|NA
TGTGCCAGCAGCGGGACCCACACAGGGTTAGCCGGGGAGCTGTTTTTT
CASSGTHTGLAGELFF
>many|TRBJ2-2|TRBV2|NA
TGTGCCAGCAGTGAGACTCGCAACGCGAACACCGGGGAGCTGTTTTTT
CASSETRNANTGELFF
>many|TRBJ2-3|TRBV15|NA
TGTGCCACCAGCAGAGATCCGGGGGATACGCAGTATTTT
CATSRDPGDTQYF
>NA|TRBJ2-7|TRBV7-9|TRBD1
TGTGCCAGCAGCTTACAACAGGGGGTGCACTACGAGCAGTACTTC
CASSLQQGVHYEQYF
>NA|TRBJ2-3|TRBV20-1|TRBD2
TGCAGTGCTGGGACTAGCGGGAGGGCCGATACGCAGTATTTT
CSAGTSGRADTQYF